Each of the 3 T cell receptor beta chains below was sequenced from the same sample in a study of human T cells and chemical hapten exposure. MiXCR was run by TCRdb on the RACE reads, yielding one entry per CDR3 protein. The sample has under 300,000 distinct CDR3 sequences, roughly 7.7% seen once; the top ten hold 1.2%. The time point denotes: pre-sensitization, week 0. Treatment given: therapeutic diphenylcyclopropenone sensitization with weekly scalp DPC. Sequencing was performed on whole blood, taken in connection with sensitization to the hapten diphenylcyclopropenone (DPC). All receptors come from a man between 18 and 35 years old with alopecia areata. Some clones in this sample may be carry-over from other donors' samples.

The chain combines TRBV11-2 with TRBJ2-1; 12 nucleotides agree with TRBD2. CDR3 length: 19 amino acids. V was pared by 2 bases and J by 1 base, with 9 bases of the junction left unmatched. Per the germline V gene, CDR1 is SGHAT and CDR2 is FQNNGV. The CDR3 DNA is TGTGCCAGCAGCTTATTCGCGACTAGCGGGGGACCATCCTACAATGAGCAGTTCTTC. It yields the protein CASSLFATSGGPSYNEQFF.

This clonotype was picked up a small number of times. The V call is TRBV7-8, the J call TRBJ2-1, with 9 bases matching TRBD2. Germline V gene data show CDR1 as SGHVS and CDR2 as FQNEAQ. V trimming: 2 bases; J trimming: 6 bases; junction bases outside the gene matches: 8. The CDR3 is 16 residues long. The CDR3 nucleotides read TGTGCCAGCAGCTTACGGGCTAGCGGGGCACCCAATGAGCAGTTCTTC. It yields the protein CASSLRASGAPNEQFF.

This clonotype was counted a few times. The chain is built from TRBV24-1 and TRBJ2-1; 11 bases map to TRBD2. Per the germline V gene, CDR1 is KGHDR and CDR2 is SFDVKD. V shed 1 base and J 3 bases; nucleotides not matched to a gene: 4. The CDR3 is made up of 17 amino acids. The CDR3 nucleotides are TGTGCCACCAGTGATTTCGTCCTAGCGGGGGGCTACAATGAGCAGTTCTTC. Translating it yields CATSDFVLAGGYNEQFF.